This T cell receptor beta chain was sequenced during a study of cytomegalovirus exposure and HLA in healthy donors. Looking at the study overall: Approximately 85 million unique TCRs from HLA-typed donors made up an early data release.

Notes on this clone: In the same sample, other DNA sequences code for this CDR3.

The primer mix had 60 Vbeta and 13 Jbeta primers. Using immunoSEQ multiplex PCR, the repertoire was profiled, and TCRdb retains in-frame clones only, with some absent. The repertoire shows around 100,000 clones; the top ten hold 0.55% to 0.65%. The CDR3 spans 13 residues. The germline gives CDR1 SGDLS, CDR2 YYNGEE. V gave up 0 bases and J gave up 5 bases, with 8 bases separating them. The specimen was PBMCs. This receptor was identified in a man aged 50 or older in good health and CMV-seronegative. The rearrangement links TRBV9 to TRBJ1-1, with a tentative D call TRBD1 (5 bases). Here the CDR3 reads CASSVGGRTEAFF. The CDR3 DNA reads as TGTGCCAGCAGCGTAGGGGGCCGGACTGAAGCTTTCTTT.